The sequence of this T cell receptor beta chain was determined in a study of T cells in Graves' hyperthyroidism and ophthalmopathy (dated by TCRdb to the late 2010s). About the full investigation: Peripheral blood samples were taken at the time of initial diagnosis, prior to any treatment. Whether ophthalmopathy could be predicted prospectively was tested in an independent validation cohort made up of 18 to 20 hyperthyroidism patients plus 17 patients who later progressed to ophthalmopathy. The paper describes TCR Vbeta CDR3 sequencing of around 140 peripheral blood samples, made up of under 50 ophthalmopathy patients, more than 70 hyperthyroidism patients and 17 progressor patients. Thyroid tissue and blood T-cell repertoires from six Graves' hyperthyroidism patients were also compared in the study. After blood sampling, hyperthyroidism patients were treated with methimazole at a starting dose of 30 mg daily, and ophthalmopathy patients were treated with high-dose intravenous methylprednisolone. A discovery cohort of about a hundred patients, roughly 45 with Graves' ophthalmopathy and about 58 with stable Graves' hyperthyroidism, was used to find distinguishing TCR V-J signatures. The 85 to 100 discovery patients were randomly split 7:3 into training and test sets.

Comment on this clonotype: Its antigen has not been determined. No base quality values were provided; no much bigger clone lies one nucleotide off.

Results the study describes overall, beyond this receptor: During validation, the model predicted progression to ophthalmopathy a median of about 6.5 months ahead of onset, with roughly 65% sensitivity and 72% to 80% specificity. Most expanded thyroid clonotypes (frequency above 0.001) were also found in blood, which suggests that blood repertoires may mirror thyroid immune responses. A model built on a 13 V-J signature distinguished ophthalmopathy from stable hyperthyroidism, reaching 85% to 90% sensitivity and about 81% specificity in cross-validation and 80%/75% in testing. No statistical method was used to fix the sample size in advance, and group allocation was not hidden from the investigators.

Amplification of TCR beta CDR3 regions was carried out from RNA transcripts. A first-round RT-PCR of the TCR CDR3 used the HTBI primer set with the Qiagen OneStep RT-PCR kit. Libraries were constructed in a second round of multiplex PCR, after which size selection and purification were performed. The libraries were sequenced on an Illumina HiSeq2000 using paired-end 100 bp reads. Under the source paper's analysis protocol: SOAPnuke was used to process the raw data, removing reads that contained adapters or uncalled bases, had a mean Phred below 15, or lacked an exact match to the constant primer or identifier. High-quality paired reads were merged using COPE v1.2.5, and each unique nucleotide sequence was defined as a clonotype. MiTCR v1.1 was used to align clonotypes to the IMGT TRBV, TRBD and TRBJ reference segments. The analysis was restricted to V-J combinations with a frequency above 0.0001, which together covered 99.2% of the repertoires. A TCS score was defined as the ratio between F50 (clonal expansion) and ExV (chaos), using BLOSUM62-based TCRdist between CDR3 peptides within each V-J. Welch's t-statistics and random forest reduced 450 to 600 V-J features to some 14, which were used in a naive Bayes classifier (R e1071). Clones were called with MiXCR by TCRdb after fastp trimmed the public reads at Q25, and only in-frame beta chains were retained. Identical CDR3 proteins give one entry, which carries the most common genes and DNA. The V and J calls shown here were made by TCRdb, not taken from the authors' results. The sample has hundreds of thousands of distinct CDR3 sequences on record, about 15% of them singletons. The ten top clones hold 9.5% to 13% of the sample.

From the cysteine through the phenylalanine, the CDR3 covers 13 amino acids. The only DNA kept is the CDR3, 39 bases in frame from the first base. V lost 7 bases and J lost 4 bases, and the count of bases not matched to a germline gene is 4. CDR1 LNHDA and CDR2 SQIVND were looked up in the germline V gene (reference sequence). Graves' hyperthyroidism was defined as stable when no progression to ophthalmopathy occurred over 18 months of follow-up. Hyperthyroidism patients were aged 18 to 65 years and newly diagnosed, with disease duration of less than 2 months. Exclusion was applied to patients with uncontrolled infections, other autoimmune diseases, pregnancy or lactation. Clinical symptoms, serum thyroxine and TRAb, thyroid ultrasound, and orbital computed tomography formed the basis for the diagnoses. PBMCs were isolated from 7.5 to 10 ml of fresh peripheral blood by Ficoll-Paque density gradient centrifugation. Trizol reagent was used to extract total RNA, and RNA quality was then checked on an Agilent 2100 Bioanalyzer.

This sequence was found in a woman aged 18-29 years with Graves' hyperthyroidism. Sequencing was done on a sample of blood. The V and J segments used are TRBV19 and TRBJ2-5; 9 central bases correspond to TRBD2. CDR3 region: CASKIAGVETQYF. The DNA is TGTGCCAGTAAAATAGCGGGAGTAGAGACCCAGTACTTC.